This TCR beta chain was identified during a study of OX40 agonist ivuxolimab in advanced cancers. Assay: immunoSEQ multiplex PCR; the TCRdb copy retains only in-frame clones and omits some. The sample shows about 82,000 clones, approximately 82% of them seen only once. Germline CDR1 is SEHNR and CDR2 is FQNEAQ (reference sequence). The V end lost 5 bases, the J end lost 5 bases, and 18 bases lay between the germline ends. The CDR3 spans 15 residues. V usage is TRBV7-9 and J usage is TRBJ1-1; perhaps TRBD1 as D (6 bases). This clonotype was obtained from an adult with an advanced solid tumor such as melanoma, head and neck, liver or kidney cancer. The sequencing here drew on CD4+ or CD8+ T cells sorted from blood, taken in a trial of the OX40 agonist ivuxolimab. CDR3 sequence (DNA): TGTGCCAGCAGCCCACTCGGCGGGGGGGCGACTGAAGCTTTCTTT. Residues: CASSPLGGGATEAFF.